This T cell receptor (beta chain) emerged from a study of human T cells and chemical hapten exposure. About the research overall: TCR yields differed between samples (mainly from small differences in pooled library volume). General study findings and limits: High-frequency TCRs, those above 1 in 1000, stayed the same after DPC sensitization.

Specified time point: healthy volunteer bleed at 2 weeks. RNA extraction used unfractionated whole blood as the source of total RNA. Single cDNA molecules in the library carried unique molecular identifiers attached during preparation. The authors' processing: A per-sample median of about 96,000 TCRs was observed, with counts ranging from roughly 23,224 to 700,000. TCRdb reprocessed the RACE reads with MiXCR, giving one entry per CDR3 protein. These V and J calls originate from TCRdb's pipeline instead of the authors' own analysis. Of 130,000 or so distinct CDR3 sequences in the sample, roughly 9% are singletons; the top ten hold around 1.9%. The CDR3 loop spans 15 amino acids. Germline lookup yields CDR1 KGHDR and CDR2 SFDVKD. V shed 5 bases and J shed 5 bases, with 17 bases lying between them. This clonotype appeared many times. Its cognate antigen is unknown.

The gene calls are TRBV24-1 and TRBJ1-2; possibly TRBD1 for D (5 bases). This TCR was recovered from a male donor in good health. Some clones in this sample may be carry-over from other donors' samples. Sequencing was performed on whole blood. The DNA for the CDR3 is TGTGCCACCAGTGGAACGGGACGGAAGATATATGGCTACACCTTC. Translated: CATSGTGRKIYGYTF.